The 15 T cell receptor beta chains presented below share a single source sample, sequenced in a study of T cell responses to AZD1222 COVID-19 vaccine. Profiled with immunoSEQ multiplex PCR; TCRdb holds only in-frame clones, not every one. The data show over 200,000 clones, with approximately 94% seen just once and around 1.5% held by the top ten. The sample here was peripheral blood, taken 28 days after the second dose of the MenACWY control vaccine. These receptors originate from an adult who received the MenACWY meningococcal vaccine as a control.

Written as DNA, the CDR3 is TGTGCCAGCAGCTTAGTTTCCGGGGGAATGGCCGGGGAGCTGTTTTTT. It specifies CASSLVSGGMAGELFF. The chain recombines TRBV7-9 with TRBJ2-2; TRBD2 might be the D (6 bases). CDR1 and CDR2 from the germline V gene are SEHNR and FQNEAQ (reference sequence). The V and J ends lost 1 base and 6 bases respectively, with 15 bases between them. CDR3 size: 16 residues.

J is TRBJ2-7 and V is TRBV19; 10 bases align to TRBD1. The CDR3 is 14 amino acids. V lost 5 bases to trimming and J lost 6 bases; unmatched junction nucleotides: 7. The germline gives CDR1 LNHDA, CDR2 SQIVND (reference sequence). The CDR3 is CASSPGTGVGEQYF. CDR3 sequence (DNA): TGTGCCAGTAGTCCCGGGACAGGGGTAGGCGAGCAGTACTTC.

This chain joins TRBV27 and TRBJ2-7; TRBD1 agrees at 11 bases. The CDR3 contains 15 residues. Germline V gene lookup returns CDR1 MNHEY and CDR2 SMNVEV (reference sequence). The V segment lost 3 bases and the J segment 2 bases; nucleotides outside the gene matches: 3. CDR3 region: CASSFQGQGAYEQYF. The CDR3 DNA follows: TGTGCCAGCAGTTTTCAGGGACAGGGGGCCTACGAGCAGTACTTC.

This chain's CDR3 is CASSSRRVDSNQPQHF. The CDR3, as DNA: TGTGCCAGCAGCTCCCGAAGAGTGGATAGCAATCAGCCCCAGCATTTT. The rearrangement links TRBV7-8 to TRBJ1-5, with no clear D. With 4 bases removed from V and 0 bases from J, the gap between germline ends came to 13 bases. The CDR3 has 16 amino acids. Germline CDR1 and CDR2: SGHVS and FQNEAQ.

The gene calls are TRBV9 and TRBJ1-4; possibly TRBD1 for D (6 bases). CDR3 length: 14 residues. The germline V gene has CDR1 SGDLS and CDR2 YYNGEE. Between the trimmed V and J ends, which lost 3 bases and 8 bases, there was a span of 14 bases. CDR3 nucleotides: TGTGCCAGCAGCGCCAGGGGCGGGTGGGAAAAACTGTTTTTT. This gives the protein CASSARGGWEKLFF.

The rearrangement links TRBV7-3 to TRBJ2-1; perhaps TRBD2 as D (5 bases). Germline V gene lookup returns CDR1 SGHTA and CDR2 FQGTGA. The CDR3 loop spans 13 amino acids. Trimming removed 5 bases at V and 8 bases at J, with 13 bases between. Here the CDR3 reads CASSAYGGDEQFF. The CDR3 bases are TGTGCCAGCAGCGCCTACGGAGGCGATGAGCAGTTCTTC.

For the CDR3, the DNA is TGTGCCAGCAGCTTGGTTGGGTGGGGGTACCAAGAGACCCAGTACTTC. Amino acids: CASSLVGWGYQETQYF. The chain recombines TRBV5-4 with TRBJ2-5, with D perhaps assigned TRBD1 or TRBD2 (5 bases each). Between the trimmed V and J ends, which lost 0 bases and 0 bases, there was a span of 12 bases. CDR1 and CDR2 (germline): SGHNT, YYREEE (reference sequence). This CDR3 comprises 16 residues.

The chain carries TRBV7-8 and TRBJ1-6; 7 bases map to TRBD1. Germline values: CDR1 SGHVS, CDR2 FQNEAQ. Trimming cost V 6 bases and J 7 bases; bases outside gene matches: 15. The CDR3 loop spans 17 amino acids. For the CDR3, the DNA is TGTGCCAGCAGTGGGGGGACAGCCGTCAACGGGAATTCACCCCTCCACTTT. Translating gives CASSGGTAVNGNSPLHF.

This chain links TRBV28 with TRBJ2-2, with D possibly matching TRBD1 (5 bases). Trimming took off 2 bases at V and 5 bases at J, with 6 bases between the two ends. The CDR3 is made up of 13 amino acids. Germline V gene sequence: CDR1 MDHEN, CDR2 SYDVKM. Written as DNA, the CDR3 is TGTGCCAGCAGTTTAACAGGAACCGGGGAGCTGTTTTTT. It is translated as CASSLTGTGELFF.

This sequence joins TRBV12-3 or TRBV12-4 and TRBJ2-7; D not certain. The CDR3 covers 13 residues. The V end was cut by 3 bases, the J end by 3 bases, with 9 bases between. The DNA of the CDR3 is TGTGCCAGCAGTTTTTCGTACGACTACGAGCAGTACTTC. Its protein is CASSFSYDYEQYF.

The genes are TRBV11-2 and TRBJ1-5; the D is unclear. V dropped 1 base and J dropped 0 bases, with 7 bases sitting between them. Germline assignment: CDR1 SGHAT and CDR2 FQNNGV. The CDR3 length is 15 residues. Here the CDR3 reads CASSLGQVSNQPQHF. DNA of the CDR3: TGTGCCAGCAGCTTAGGGCAGGTTAGCAATCAGCCCCAGCATTTT.

The chain has TRBV4-3 and TRBJ2-3; 8 bases align to TRBD2. Trimming took 4 bases from V and 1 from J; bases not matched to a gene: 4. This CDR3 is built from 15 residues. Germline-derived CDR1 and CDR2 are LGHNA and YSLEER. CDR3 DNA sequence: TGCGCCAGCAGCCCAGTACTAGCGGGCACAGATACGCAGTATTTT. As protein: CASSPVLAGTDTQYF.

The rearrangement uses TRBV5-6 and TRBJ2-7; 10 nucleotides match TRBD1. Germline lookup yields CDR1 SGHDT and CDR2 YYEEEE. The CDR3 runs to 15 residues. V trimming: 4 bases; J trimming: 3 bases; junction bases outside the gene matches: 7. The CDR3 reads CASSPTGTGVYEQYF. CDR3 DNA: TGTGCCAGCAGCCCGACCGGGACAGGGGTCTACGAGCAGTACTTC.

V is TRBV6-2 or TRBV6-3 and J is TRBJ1-1; tentative D call: TRBD1 (5 bases). Germline-derived CDR1 and CDR2 are MNHEY and SVGEGT. V was trimmed by 2 bases and J by 11 bases, leaving 12 bases between them. The CDR3 is 12 residues long. Here the CDR3 reads CASSYVGGKAFF. The CDR3 DNA reads TGTGCCAGCAGTTACGTTGGGGGTAAGGCTTTCTTT.

The rearrangement joins TRBV4-1 to TRBJ2-1; 13 bases match TRBD2. The CDR3 extends over 16 amino acids. Unmatched junction bases numbered 3, after V lost 0 bases and J lost 7 bases. Germline V gives CDR1 MGHRA, CDR2 YSYEKL. As DNA, the CDR3 is TGCGCCAGCAGCCAAGATGTACTAGCGGGAGGGAATGAGCAGTTCTTC. Its protein product is CASSQDVLAGGNEQFF.